The TCR beta chain under discussion was sequenced for a study of T cells in Graves' hyperthyroidism and ophthalmopathy. Subjects with ophthalmopathy showed a Clinical Activity Score no lower than 3, a NOSPECS grade no lower than 4, and a duration shorter than 3 months. TCR beta CDR3 sequences were amplified from RNA transcripts. First-round RT-PCR with HTBI primers amplified the TCR CDR3 region. Each CDR3 protein is one row after TCRdb ran MiXCR on the multiplex PCR reads. The sample records fewer than 750,000 distinct CDR3 sequences, roughly 15% being singletons. V shed 7 bases and J shed 6 bases, with 21 bases lying between them. This CDR3 comprises 15 residues. Germline CDR1 reads MNHNS; CDR2 reads SASEGT. This clonotype has ten or more counts. Its antigen is still unknown. Findings of the study overall: Clonotypes that were expanded in thyroid above 0.001 mostly appeared in blood too.

The origin of this receptor is a woman aged 40-49 years with Graves' ophthalmopathy. The rearrangement links TRBV6-1 to TRBJ1-2; TRBD1 is a possible D gene (5 bases). Sequencing was performed on blood. CDR3: CASTLQGGYMDGYTF. The CDR3 coding sequence is TGTGCCAGCACCCTCCAGGGCGGCTACATGGATGGCTACACCTTC.